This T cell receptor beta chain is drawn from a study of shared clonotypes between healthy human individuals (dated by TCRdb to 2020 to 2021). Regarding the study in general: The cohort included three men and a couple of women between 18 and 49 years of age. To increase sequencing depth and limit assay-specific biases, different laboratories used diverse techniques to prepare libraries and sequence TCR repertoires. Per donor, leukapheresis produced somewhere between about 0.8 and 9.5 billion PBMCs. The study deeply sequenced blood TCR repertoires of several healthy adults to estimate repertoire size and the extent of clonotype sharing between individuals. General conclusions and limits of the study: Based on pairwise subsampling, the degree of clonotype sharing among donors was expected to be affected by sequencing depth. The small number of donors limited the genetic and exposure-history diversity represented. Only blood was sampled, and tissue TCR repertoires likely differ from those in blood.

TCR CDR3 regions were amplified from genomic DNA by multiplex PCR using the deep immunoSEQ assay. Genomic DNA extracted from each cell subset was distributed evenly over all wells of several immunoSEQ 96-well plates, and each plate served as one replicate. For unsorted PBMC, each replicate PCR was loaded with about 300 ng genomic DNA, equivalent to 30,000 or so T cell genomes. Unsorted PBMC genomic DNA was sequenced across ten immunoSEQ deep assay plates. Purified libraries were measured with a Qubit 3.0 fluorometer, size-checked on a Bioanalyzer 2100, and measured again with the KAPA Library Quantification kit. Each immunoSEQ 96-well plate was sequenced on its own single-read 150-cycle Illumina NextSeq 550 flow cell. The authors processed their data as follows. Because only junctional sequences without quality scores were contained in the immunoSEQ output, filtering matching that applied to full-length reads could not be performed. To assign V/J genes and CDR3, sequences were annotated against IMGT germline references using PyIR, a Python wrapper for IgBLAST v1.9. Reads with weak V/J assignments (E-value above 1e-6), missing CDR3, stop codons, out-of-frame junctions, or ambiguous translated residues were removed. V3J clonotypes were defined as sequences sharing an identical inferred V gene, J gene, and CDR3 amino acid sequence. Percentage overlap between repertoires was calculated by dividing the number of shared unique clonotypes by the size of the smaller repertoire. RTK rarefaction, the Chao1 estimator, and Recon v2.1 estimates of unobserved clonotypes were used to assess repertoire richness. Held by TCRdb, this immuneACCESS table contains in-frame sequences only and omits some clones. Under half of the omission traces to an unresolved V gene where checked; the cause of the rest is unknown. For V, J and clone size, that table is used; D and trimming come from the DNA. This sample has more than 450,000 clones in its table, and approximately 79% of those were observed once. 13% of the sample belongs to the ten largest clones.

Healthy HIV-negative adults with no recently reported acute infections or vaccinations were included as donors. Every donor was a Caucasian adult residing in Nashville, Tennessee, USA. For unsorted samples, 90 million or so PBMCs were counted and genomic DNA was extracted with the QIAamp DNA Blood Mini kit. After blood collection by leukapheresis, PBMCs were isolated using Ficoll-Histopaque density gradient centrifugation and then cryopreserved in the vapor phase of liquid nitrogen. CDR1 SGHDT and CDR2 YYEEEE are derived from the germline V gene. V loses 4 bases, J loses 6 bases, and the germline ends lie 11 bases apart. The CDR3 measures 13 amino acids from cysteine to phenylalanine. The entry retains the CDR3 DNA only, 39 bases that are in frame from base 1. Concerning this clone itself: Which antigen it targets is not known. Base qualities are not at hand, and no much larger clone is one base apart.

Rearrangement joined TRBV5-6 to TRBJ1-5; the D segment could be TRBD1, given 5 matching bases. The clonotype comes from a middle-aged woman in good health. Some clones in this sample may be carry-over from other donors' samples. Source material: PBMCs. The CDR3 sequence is CASSPGGGQPQHF. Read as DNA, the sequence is TGTGCCAGCAGCCCGGGGGGGGGTCAGCCCCAGCATTTT.